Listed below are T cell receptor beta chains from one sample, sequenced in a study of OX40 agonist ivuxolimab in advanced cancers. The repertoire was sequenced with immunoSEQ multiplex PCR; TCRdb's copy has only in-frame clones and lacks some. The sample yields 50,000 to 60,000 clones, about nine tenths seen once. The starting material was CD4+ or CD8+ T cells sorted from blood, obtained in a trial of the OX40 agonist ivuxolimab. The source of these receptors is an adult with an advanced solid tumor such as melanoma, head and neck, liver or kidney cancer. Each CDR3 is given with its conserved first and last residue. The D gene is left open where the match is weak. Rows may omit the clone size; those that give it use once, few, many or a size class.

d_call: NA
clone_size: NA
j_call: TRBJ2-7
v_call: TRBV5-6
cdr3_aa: CASRGDSPEQYF
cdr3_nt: TGTGCCAGCCGGGGGGACAGCCCCGAGCAGTACTTC

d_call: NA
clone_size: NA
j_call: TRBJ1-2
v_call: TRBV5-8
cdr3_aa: CASSISDLLGYTF
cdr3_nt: TGTGCCAGCAGCATTTCGGACTTGCTTGGCTACACCTTC

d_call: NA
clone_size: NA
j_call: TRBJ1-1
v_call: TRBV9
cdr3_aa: CASSVGRVDPRAEAFF
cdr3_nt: TGTGCCAGCAGCGTAGGTAGGGTCGATCCCCGCGCTGAAGCTTTCTTT

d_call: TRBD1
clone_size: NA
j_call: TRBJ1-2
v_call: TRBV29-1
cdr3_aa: CSVSTGMGGYTF
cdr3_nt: TGCAGCGTATCGACAGGGATGGGAGGCTACACCTTC

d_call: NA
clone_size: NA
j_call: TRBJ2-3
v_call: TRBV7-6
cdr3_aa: CASSLDTGSPTDTQYF
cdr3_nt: TGTGCCAGCAGCTTAGATACCGGGTCACCCACAGATACGCAGTATTTT

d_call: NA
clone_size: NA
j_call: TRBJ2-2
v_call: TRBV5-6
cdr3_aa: CASSGVGTGELFF
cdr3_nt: TGTGCCAGCAGCGGGGTGGGGACCGGGGAGCTGTTTTTT

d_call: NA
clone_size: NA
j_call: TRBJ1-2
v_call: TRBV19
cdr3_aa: CASSIGTGTYGYTF
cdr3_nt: TGTGCCAGTAGTATAGGAACAGGGACCTATGGCTACACCTTC

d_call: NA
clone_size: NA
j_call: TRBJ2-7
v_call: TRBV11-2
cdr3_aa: CASSLEAATHYEQYF
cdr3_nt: TGTGCCAGCAGCTTAGAAGCCGCGACACACTACGAGCAGTACTTC

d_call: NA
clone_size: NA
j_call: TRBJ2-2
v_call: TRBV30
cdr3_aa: CAGDPDTGELFF
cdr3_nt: TGTGCCGGTGACCCGGACACCGGGGAGCTGTTTTTT

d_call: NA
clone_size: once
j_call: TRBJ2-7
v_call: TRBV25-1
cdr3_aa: CASSGAYEQYF
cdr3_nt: TGTGCCAGCAGTGGGGCCTACGAGCAGTACTTC

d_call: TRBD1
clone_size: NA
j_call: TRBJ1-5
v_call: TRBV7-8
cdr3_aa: CASSLGGGDSYQPQHF
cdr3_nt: TGTGCCAGCAGCTTAGGGGGAGGGGACAGTTATCAGCCCCAGCATTTT

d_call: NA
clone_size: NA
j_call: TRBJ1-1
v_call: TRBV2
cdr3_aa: CASSDTGLEAFF
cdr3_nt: TGTGCCAGCAGTGATACGGGACTAGAAGCTTTCTTT

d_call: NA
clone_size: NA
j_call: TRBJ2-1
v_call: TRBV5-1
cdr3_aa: CASSPGADHEQFF
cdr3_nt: TGCGCCAGCAGCCCGGGGGCGGACCATGAGCAGTTCTTC

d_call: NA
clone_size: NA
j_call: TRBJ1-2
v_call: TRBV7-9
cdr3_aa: CASSLSGSYGYTF
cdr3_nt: TGTGCCAGCAGCTTGTCAGGGTCCTATGGCTACACCTTC

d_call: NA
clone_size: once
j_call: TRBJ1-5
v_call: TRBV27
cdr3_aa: CASSLSGYSNQPQHF
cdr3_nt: TGTGCCAGCAGTTTATCCGGTTATAGCAATCAGCCCCAGCATTTT

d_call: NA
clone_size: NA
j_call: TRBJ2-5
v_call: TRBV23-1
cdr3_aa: CASSQSGETQYF
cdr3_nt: TGCGCCAGCAGTCAATCGGGGGAGACCCAGTACTTC